This T cell receptor beta chain appears in the sequencing data of a study of blood T cell repertoires in COVID-19. Study-wide context: PBMCs, B-cell-depleted T cells, or T cells provided the cDNA or gDNA that made up the material.

Some clones are missing from TCRdb's copy, which holds only in-frame ones; the method was immunoSEQ multiplex PCR. The sample shows about 250,000 clones, around 82% of them seen only once. Looked up from germline, CDR1 is SGHNT and CDR2 is YYREEE (reference sequence). V dropped 0 bases and J dropped 5; count of bases not matched to a gene: 6. The CDR3 has 16 amino acids. The receptor's source is a man aged 35 to 55 with active or convalescent COVID-19. The sample comprised peripheral blood. The chain couples TRBV5-4 to TRBJ2-7; 12 bases are shared with TRBD2. This CDR3 reads CASSLASSGRVNEQYF. CDR3 DNA: TGTGCCAGCAGCTTGGCCTCTAGCGGGAGGGTGAACGAGCAGTACTTC.